This TCR beta chain is drawn from a study of shared clonotypes between healthy human individuals (dated by TCRdb to 2018 to 2021). A note on the overall study: The cohort included three men and a couple of women between 18 and 49 years of age. For each donor, three plates each were used for CD4 naive and CD4 memory, two plates were used for CD8 naive, and one plate was used for CD8 memory. Blood TCR repertoires of five healthy adults were deeply sequenced to estimate repertoire size and the extent of clonotype sharing between individuals. Different laboratories and diverse techniques were used to prepare libraries and sequence TCR repertoires, to increase sequencing depth and limit assay-specific biases. Each donor's leukapheresis produced roughly between about 0.8 and 10 billion PBMCs. Here is what the overall study found, with its caveats: Rarefaction of sorted-subset datasets indicated incomplete sequencing despite the large sequencing depth. About 5% of naive CD4, more than 3% of naive CD8, around 2.3% of memory CD4, and less than 0.45% of memory CD8 clonotypes were shared across several donors. Pairwise subsampling led to the expectation that sequencing depth would affect the degree of clonotype sharing among donors. Compared with non-shared clonotypes, clonotypes shared by all four sorted-subset donors had higher generation probabilities. Sampling was restricted to blood, and TCR repertoires in tissue are likely to differ from TCR repertoires in blood. The genetic and exposure-history diversity represented was limited by the small number of donors. Naive subsets generally had larger estimated clonotype richness than memory subsets did.

The germline V gene provides CDR1 SQVTM and CDR2 ANQGSEA. The V end gives up 2 bases and the J end 2 bases, leaving 9 bases in the junction not matched to a gene. Including cysteine and phenylalanine, the CDR3 has 16 amino acids. Kept here is only the CDR3 DNA, which spans 48 bases and is read in frame from base 1. As concerns this clone: Its recognized antigen is unknown. Nothing much larger sits one base from this clone, and base qualities are not available.

Using the deep immunoSEQ assay, multiplex PCR amplified TCR CDR3 regions from genomic DNA. For each cell subset, the extracted genomic DNA was distributed evenly across all wells of several immunoSEQ 96-well plates, and each plate served as one replicate. For sorted subsets, about 220 ng of genomic DNA, equivalent to around 30,000 T cell genomes, went into each replicate PCR. The purified libraries were quantified using a Qubit 3.0 fluorometer, sized with a Bioanalyzer 2100, and then quantified again using the KAPA Library Quantification kit. Every immunoSEQ 96-well plate was sequenced on a separate single-read 150-cycle Illumina NextSeq 550 flow cell. The original methods were these. The immunoSEQ output contained only junctional sequences without quality scores, so filtering could not match that applied to full-length reads. To assign V/J genes and CDR3, sequences were annotated against IMGT germline references using PyIR, a Python wrapper for IgBLAST v1.9. Reads were filtered out if the reads had weak V/J assignments (E-value above 1e-6), no CDR3, stop codons, out-of-frame junctions, or ambiguous translated residues. V3J clonotypes were defined as sequences sharing the same inferred V gene, J gene, and CDR3 amino acid sequence. Percentage overlap between repertoires was computed as shared unique clonotypes divided by the size of the smaller repertoire. Richness of each repertoire was evaluated using RTK rarefaction, the Chao1 estimator, and Recon v2.1 estimates of unobserved clonotypes. Generation probabilities were computed with OLGA for all TCRbeta clonotypes obtained by the gDNA method from several donors. TCRdb mirrors the immuneACCESS table, restricted to in-frame sequences. Some clones are absent from its copies; in checked studies, under half trace to an unresolved V gene, and the reason for the others is unknown. V and J calls and clone size follow that table, whereas D and trimming were derived from the DNA. The sample includes around 200,000 clones, with around 63% observed a single time. The ten top clones hold 8% to 13% of the sample.

Healthy HIV-negative adults with no recently reported acute infections or vaccinations were included as donors. Every donor was a Caucasian adult living in Nashville, Tennessee, USA. CD4+ T cells were enriched through magnetic negative selection, after which naive cells were positively selected on CD45RA and the remaining negative fraction served as the memory subset. Blood was collected by leukapheresis, and PBMCs were isolated by Ficoll-Histopaque density gradient centrifugation and then cryopreserved in liquid nitrogen vapor phase. Analytical flow cytometry was used to check the purity and quantity of each magnetically sorted T cell population. From each sorted fraction, genomic DNA was isolated and quantified by UV absorbance on a Nanodrop 2000c.

Sequenced sample: memory CD4+ T cells sorted from blood. This specimen's cell subset or site label, interpreted: CD45RA-negative fraction. The sequence is built from TRBV29-1 and TRBJ1-2, and TRBD1 aligns with 9 junction nucleotides. The origin of this receptor is a man younger than 45 in good health. The DNA sequence is as follows: TGCAGCGTTGAAAGGGGGAGCGGACAGGGGAACTATGGCTACACCTTC. The encoded protein is CSVERGSGQGNYGYTF. Reference TRBV29-1 and TRBJ1-2 genes cover what lies past the CDR3, so the full variable domain is SAVISQKPSRDICQRGTSLTIQCQVDSQVTMMFWYRQQPGQSLTLIATANQGSEATYESGFVIDKFPISRPNLTFSTLTVSNMSPEDSSIYLCSVERGSGQGNYGYTFGSGTRLTVV.